The 4 T cell receptor beta chains below were found in one sample sequenced in a study of shared clonotypes between healthy human individuals. Here immunoSEQ multiplex PCR was the method, and the copy in TCRdb shows in-frame clones only, minus some. The profile shows 630,000 or so clones, nearly 98% of them singletons. As defined, naive CD8 cells were CD45RO-negative and positively selected for CCR7, with terminally differentiated effector memory CD45RA+ cells excluded. Material for sequencing was naive CD8+ T cells sorted from blood. The source of these receptors is a young man in good health.

This chain connects TRBV10-2 to TRBJ2-2; TRBD2 agrees at 13 bases. V shed 7 bases, J shed 6 bases, and the junction held 2 bases outside the gene matches. The CDR3 totals 14 residues. Germline V gene lookup returns CDR1 WSHSY and CDR2 SAAADI. CDR3 nucleotides: TGCGCCAGCATGGGACTAGCGGGGTCCGGGGAGCTGTTTTTT. Protein product: CASMGLAGSGELFF.

Points on this clone: The sample has other DNA sequences that encode this CDR3 too. This sequence joins TRBV29-1 and TRBJ1-2; no clear D gene. Germline CDR1 SQVTM, CDR2 ANQGSEA. Deletions cut 3 bases from V and 3 bases from J, with 5 bases between. The CDR3 consists of 11 residues. The DNA for the CDR3 is TGCAGCGTTGAGTCTGACTATGGCTACACCTTC. Translated: CSVESDYGYTF.

The table lists this clone with a count of one. The chain employs TRBV14 and TRBJ1-5; no definite D call. This CDR3 is 13 amino acids long. Trimming took 0 bases from V and 9 from J, leaving 9 bases between them. The V gene's germline CDR1 is SGHDN and CDR2 FVKESK. CDR3 DNA: TGTGCCAGCAGCCAAGACAGCTCTTGGCCCCAGCATTTT. It yields the protein CASSQDSSWPQHF.

The chain has TRBV5-6 and TRBJ2-6; D is possibly TRBD2 (5 bases). Germline CDR1 is SGHDT and CDR2 is YYEEEE. This CDR3 comprises 16 residues. The V and J ends lost 4 bases and 2 bases respectively, with 13 bases between them. As DNA, the CDR3 is TGTGCCAGCAGCACTAGACCTGCTACTGGGGCCAACGTCCTGACTTTC. It encodes CASSTRPATGANVLTF.